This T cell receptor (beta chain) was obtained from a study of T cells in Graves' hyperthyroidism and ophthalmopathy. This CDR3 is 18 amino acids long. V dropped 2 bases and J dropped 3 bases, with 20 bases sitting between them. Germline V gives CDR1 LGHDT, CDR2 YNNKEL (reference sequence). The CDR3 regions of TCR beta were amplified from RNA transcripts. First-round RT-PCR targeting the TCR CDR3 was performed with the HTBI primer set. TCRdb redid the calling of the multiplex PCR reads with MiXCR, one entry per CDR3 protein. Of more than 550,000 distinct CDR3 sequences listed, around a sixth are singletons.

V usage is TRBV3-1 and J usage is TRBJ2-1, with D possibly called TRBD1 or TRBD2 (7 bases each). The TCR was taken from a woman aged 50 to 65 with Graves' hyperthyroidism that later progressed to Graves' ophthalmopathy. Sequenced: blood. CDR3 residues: CASSQFGEGAGVYNEQFF. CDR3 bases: TGTGCCAGCAGCCAATTTGGGGAGGGGGCAGGGGTCTACAATGAGCAGTTCTTC.